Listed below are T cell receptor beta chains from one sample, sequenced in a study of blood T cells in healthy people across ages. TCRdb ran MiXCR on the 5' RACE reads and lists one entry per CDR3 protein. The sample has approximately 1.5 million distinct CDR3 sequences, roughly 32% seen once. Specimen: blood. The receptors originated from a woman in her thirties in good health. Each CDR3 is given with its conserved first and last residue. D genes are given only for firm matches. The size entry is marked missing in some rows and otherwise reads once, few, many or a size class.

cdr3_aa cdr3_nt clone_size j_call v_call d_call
CASSPWGTGMNSPLHF TGTGCCAGCAGCCCCTGGGGGACAGGGATGAATTCGCCCCTCCACTTT NA TRBJ1-6 TRBV3-1 TRBD1
CASSLAGFGGQETQFF TGTGCCAGCAGCTTAGCAGGTTTTGGGGGACAAGAGACCCAGTTCTTC NA TRBJ2-1 TRBV7-9 NA
CVSSQDWGGTGGIGNYGYTF TGCGTCAGCAGCCAAGATTGGGGAGGGACAGGGGGAATAGGAAACTATGGCTACACCTTC NA TRBJ1-2 TRBV4-1 TRBD1
CASSQDRLQSYGYTF TGTGCCAGCAGCCAAGACAGGCTACAGAGCTATGGCTACACCTTC NA TRBJ1-2 TRBV3-1 NA
CASSVNPVQAGGYTF TGTGCCAGCAGCGTGAACCCCGTTCAGGCGGGTGGCTACACCTTC NA TRBJ1-2 TRBV9 NA
CASKRGQDRSYTF TGTGCCAGTAAGAGAGGACAGGACAGGAGCTACACCTTC few TRBJ1-2 TRBV12-3/TRBV12-4 TRBD1
CASRSGGTYGYTF TGTGCCAGCAGGTCGGGAGGGACCTATGGCTACACCTTC few TRBJ1-2 TRBV13 NA
CSANGRGFYNEQFF TGCAGTGCTAACGGGAGGGGGTTCTACAATGAGCAGTTCTTC NA TRBJ2-1 TRBV20-1 TRBD2
CASSSISGTHRRIGDTQYF TGTGCCAGCAGCTCTATTTCCGGGACACACCGTAGAATAGGAGATACGCAGTATTTT NA TRBJ2-3 TRBV7-9 NA
CASSPLAGVQQTQYF TGTGCCAGCAGTCCACTAGCGGGGGTTCAACAGACCCAGTACTTC NA TRBJ2-5 TRBV27 TRBD2
CASSSDRRFYVQYF TGTGCCAGCAGTTCCGACAGAAGATTCTACGTGCAGTACTTC NA TRBJ2-7 TRBV27 NA
CAIRDGIFYEQYF TGTGCCATCAGGGACGGGATCTTCTACGAGCAGTACTTC NA TRBJ2-7 TRBV10-3 NA
CAISEVLYGYTF TGTGCCATCAGTGAAGTACTCTATGGCTACACCTTC few TRBJ1-2 TRBV10-3 NA
CSARDLGRVDEQFF TGCAGTGCTAGAGATCTAGGCAGGGTGGATGAGCAGTTCTTC NA TRBJ2-1 TRBV20-1 NA
CASSLEGSPRDTQYF TGCGCCAGCAGCTTGGAGGGTTCCCCCAGGGATACGCAGTATTTT NA TRBJ2-3 TRBV5-1 NA
CASSSIISYNEQFF TGTGCCAGCAGCTCGATCATCTCCTACAATGAGCAGTTCTTC few TRBJ2-1 TRBV7-8 NA
CASSLGQDQPQHF TGCGCCAGCAGCTTGGGCCAGGATCAGCCCCAGCATTTT many TRBJ1-5 TRBV5-1 NA
CASGHLGSSYNEQFF TGCGCCAGCGGTCACTTGGGGAGCTCCTACAATGAGCAGTTCTTC few TRBJ2-1 TRBV4-1 NA
CASSLISTVSSYNEQFF TGTGCCAGCAGCTTAATTTCTACCGTAAGCTCCTACAATGAGCAGTTCTTC few TRBJ2-1 TRBV7-2 NA
CSARREDRMGAGANVLTF TGCAGTGCTAGAAGAGAGGACCGGATGGGAGCTGGGGCCAACGTCCTGACTTTC few TRBJ2-6 TRBV20-1 NA
CASSSSGGAPQETQYF TGTGCCAGCAGCTCCTCGGGGGGGGCCCCCCAAGAGACCCAGTACTTC NA TRBJ2-5 TRBV12-3/TRBV12-4 TRBD2
CASRHPAGDTQYF TGTGCCAGCAGGCACCCCGCGGGGGATACGCAGTATTTT NA TRBJ2-3 TRBV6-5 NA
CSVDTTEENEQFF TGCAGCGTTGATACGACGGAAGAAAATGAGCAGTTCTTC many TRBJ2-1 TRBV29-1 NA
CGVGLAASTDTQYF TGCGGCGTCGGACTAGCGGCTAGCACAGATACGCAGTATTTT NA TRBJ2-3 TRBV29-1 TRBD2
CASSEARGQSLQETQYF TGTGCCAGCAGTGAAGCAAGGGGACAGAGCCTCCAAGAGACCCAGTACTTC few TRBJ2-5 TRBV2 TRBD1
CASTIAGTNQPQHF TGTGCCAGCACCATTGCAGGGACCAATCAGCCCCAGCATTTT few TRBJ1-5 TRBV12-3/TRBV12-4 NA
CASSPPGTGTYNEQFF TGTGCCAGCAGCCCCCCGGGGACAGGGACCTACAATGAGCAGTTCTTC NA TRBJ2-1 TRBV6-5 TRBD1
CASRTEIYGYTF TGTGCCAGCAGAACAGAGATCTATGGCTACACCTTC NA TRBJ1-2 TRBV27 NA
CAWSVPREWVNSPLHF TGTGCCTGGAGTGTACCCAGGGAATGGGTCAATTCACCCCTCCACTTT few TRBJ1-6 TRBV30 NA
CSTGASELARGDYPYEQYF TGCAGTACTGGTGCTTCTGAACTAGCAAGGGGGGACTACCCCTACGAGCAGTACTTC few TRBJ2-7 TRBV20-1 NA
CASSQANAAGVVDTQYF TGCGCCAGCAGCCAGGCGAACGCGGCGGGAGTTGTAGATACGCAGTATTTT NA TRBJ2-3 TRBV4-1 TRBD2
CASSYSRAGAKNIQYF TGTGCCAGCAGCTATTCACGCGCTGGGGCCAAAAACATTCAGTACTTC NA TRBJ2-4 TRBV14 NA
CATPRGAGADKNIQYF TGTGCCACCCCAAGGGGAGCGGGAGCAGACAAAAACATTCAGTACTTC NA TRBJ2-4 TRBV15 TRBD2
CASSPPSRDYGYTF TGCGCCAGCAGCCCCCCCTCGCGGGACTATGGCTACACCTTC few TRBJ1-2 TRBV4-1 NA
CASYPRGVLLSGANVRTF TGTGCCAGTTACCCTCGGGGGGTCCTCCTCTCTGGGGCCAACGTCCGGACTTTC NA TRBJ2-6 TRBV19 TRBD2
CASSHGSGSFSGNTIYF TGCGCCAGCAGCCATGGGTCGGGGTCCTTCTCTGGAAACACCATATATTTT NA TRBJ1-3 TRBV4-1 NA
CSPGTGVYRGCSYEQYF TGCAGCCCAGGGACAGGGGTATATCGGGGCTGCTCCTACGAGCAGTACTTC NA TRBJ2-7 TRBV29-1 TRBD1
CASSLTSGLLNTGELFF TGTGCCAGCAGCTTAACGTCGGGACTCTTGAACACCGGGGAGCTGTTTTTT NA TRBJ2-2 TRBV7-3 NA
CASSLSMGPGNEQFF TGTGCCAGCAGCTTATCGATGGGCCCGGGGAATGAGCAGTTCTTC NA TRBJ2-1 TRBV7-3 NA
CASRRLPQDEQFF TGTGCCAGCAGAAGACTCCCGCAGGATGAGCAGTTCTTC few TRBJ2-1 TRBV6-5 NA
CASRFQGADEKLFF TGTGCCAGCAGATTTCAGGGGGCTGACGAAAAACTGTTTTTT NA TRBJ1-4 TRBV6-2/TRBV6-3 TRBD1
CSARLSGYEQYF TGCAGTGCTAGGCTCAGCGGCTACGAGCAGTACTTC NA TRBJ2-7 TRBV20-1 NA
CAIGTSGDEQYF TGTGCCATTGGGACTAGCGGGGACGAGCAGTACTTC NA TRBJ2-7 TRBV10-3 TRBD2
CARRLVGLAGGRETQYF TGTGCCAGAAGGCTGGTAGGACTAGCGGGGGGACGGGAGACCCAGTACTTC NA TRBJ2-5 TRBV5-3 TRBD2
CASSLDGGTSNQPQHF TGCGCCAGCAGCTTGGACGGGGGGACAAGCAATCAGCCCCAGCATTTT NA TRBJ1-5 TRBV5-1 NA
CASSLKPNEQFF TGTGCCAGCAGCCTGAAGCCCAATGAGCAGTTCTTC NA TRBJ2-1 TRBV7-3 NA
CASSETSHRGNQPQHF TGTGCCAGCAGTGAGACCTCTCATAGGGGCAATCAGCCCCAGCATTTT few TRBJ1-5 TRBV2 NA